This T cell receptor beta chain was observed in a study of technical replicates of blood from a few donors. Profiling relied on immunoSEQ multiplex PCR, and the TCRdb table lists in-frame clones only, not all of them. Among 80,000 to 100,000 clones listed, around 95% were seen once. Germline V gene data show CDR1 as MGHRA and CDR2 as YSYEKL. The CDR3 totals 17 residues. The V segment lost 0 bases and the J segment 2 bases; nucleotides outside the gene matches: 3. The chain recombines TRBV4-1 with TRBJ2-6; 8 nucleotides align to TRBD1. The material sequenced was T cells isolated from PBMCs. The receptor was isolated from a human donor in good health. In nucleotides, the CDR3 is TGCGCCAGCAGCCAAGAACGGACAGGGACTGGGGCCAACGTCCTGACTTTC. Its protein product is CASSQERTGTGANVLTF.